This T cell receptor (beta chain) was identified in a study of T cell changes during pregnancy in multiple sclerosis. Germline CDR1 is SGHNT and CDR2 is YYREEE (reference sequence). The CDR3 loop spans 14 amino acids. Trimming at V came to 6 bases and at J to 1 base, leaving 5 bases not matched to a gene. Profiling relied on immunoSEQ multiplex PCR, and the TCRdb table lists in-frame clones only, not all of them. Altogether about 70,000 clones are present, around 94% being singletons, with the ten largest covering about 2.5%. The starting material was peripheral blood, obtained before pregnancy. This chain connects TRBV5-4 to TRBJ1-1, with 8 bases lining up with TRBD1. The sequence came from a female donor with multiple sclerosis, enrolled in a pregnancy study. CDR3 sequence: CASTQQGENTEAFF. CDR3 nucleotide sequence: TGTGCCAGCACCCAACAGGGGGAGAACACTGAAGCTTTCTTT.